This TCR beta chain is from a study of T cells in Graves' hyperthyroidism and ophthalmopathy. The V gene's germline CDR1 is MDHEN and CDR2 SYDVKM. The V and J ends lost 5 bases and 6 bases, in that order; junction bases with no gene match: 1. CDR3 length: 13 amino acids. If no ophthalmopathy progression occurred within 18 months, Graves' hyperthyroidism was stable. Hyperthyroidism patients were newly diagnosed, had disease duration under 2 months, and were aged 18 to 65 years. Exclusions: uncontrolled infection, other autoimmune disease, pregnancy, lactation. This clonotype was counted many times. The TCR beta CDR3 regions underwent amplification using RNA transcripts as the source. In the first-round RT-PCR of the TCR CDR3, the HTBI primer set was used. MiXCR was run by TCRdb on the multiplex PCR reads, yielding one entry per CDR3 protein. The sample contains 300,000 to 400,000 distinct CDR3 sequences, roughly 18% of which appear only once.

This TCR was sampled from a woman between 50 and 59 years old with Graves' hyperthyroidism. The chain couples TRBV28 to TRBJ1-6; 7 nucleotides align to TRBD1. The source material was blood. CDR3 amino acids: CASSRDSNSPLHF. CDR3 in DNA: TGTGCCAGCAGTCGGGACAGTAATTCACCCCTCCACTTT. Filled out from reference TRBV28 and TRBJ1-6, the complete variable domain reads DVKVTQSSRYLVKRTGEKVFLECVQDMDHENMFWYRQDPGLGLRLIYFSYDVKMKEKGDIPEGYSVSREKKERFSLILESASTNQTSMYLCASSRDSNSPLHFGNGTRLTVT.